This TCR beta chain was captured in a study of OX40 agonist ivuxolimab in advanced cancers. Trimming cost V 0 bases and J 4 bases, with 13 bases left between them. The CDR3 consists of 15 residues. Germline CDR1 and CDR2: MNHEY and SMNVEV (reference sequence). Study outcomes and limitations: Dose levels from 0.1 to 3.0 mg/kg saw CD4+ and CD8+ blood T cells expand clonally by week 6.

Note on this clone: As yet, its antigen is unknown.

Profiled with immunoSEQ multiplex PCR; TCRdb holds only in-frame clones, not every one. The sample holds about 74,000 clones, over 80% seen once. The chain joins TRBV27 to TRBJ2-7, with a possible D match to TRBD2 (5 bases). The TCR comes from an adult with an advanced solid tumor such as melanoma, head and neck, liver or kidney cancer. The sample consisted of CD4+ or CD8+ T cells sorted from blood, taken in a trial of the OX40 agonist ivuxolimab. CDR3 sequence (DNA): TGTGCCAGCAGTTTATCGGGGAGCCGGTTTTACGAGCAGTACTTC. This encodes CASSLSGSRFYEQYF.